One sample yielded the 32 T cell receptor beta chains listed below, sequenced in a study of blood T cell repertoires in COVID-19. Using immunoSEQ multiplex PCR, the repertoire was profiled, and TCRdb retains in-frame clones only, with some absent. Of over 350,000 clones listed, roughly 89% are singletons. The source material was peripheral blood. These receptors all come from a young woman with active or convalescent COVID-19.

The table lists this clone with a few counts. V is TRBV10-2 and J is TRBJ1-1; D remains ambiguous. CDR1 is WSHSY, CDR2 SAAADI, per germline. Trimming removed 6 bases at V and 5 bases at J, with 19 bases between. This CDR3 contains 15 residues. CDR3 DNA: TGCGCCAGCAGCGACCCCCGGGGATGGGCGACTGAAGCTTTCTTT. Amino acid sequence: CASSDPRGWATEAFF.

This sequence joins TRBV5-5 and TRBJ2-7; 9 nucleotides align to TRBD1. Germline CDR1 is SGHKS and CDR2 is YYEKEE (reference sequence). This CDR3 comprises 14 residues. The V and J ends lost 4 bases and 7 bases, in that order; junction bases with no gene match: 9. CDR3 in DNA: TGTGCCAGCAGCCCACCCGGGACAGGGATTGAGCAGTACTTC. Protein sequence: CASSPPGTGIEQYF.

V is TRBV19 and J is TRBJ2-2; 11 nucleotides line up with TRBD2. Germline V gene lookup returns CDR1 LNHDA and CDR2 SQIVND (reference sequence). J lost 1 base, V lost 6 bases, and 4 bases had no gene match. The CDR3 extends over 16 amino acids. CDR3 sequence reads: CASRTGLAENTGELFF. CDR3 DNA sequence: TGTGCCAGTAGAACGGGACTAGCGGAGAACACCGGGGAGCTGTTTTTT.

This clone was counted only a few times. The rearrangement uses TRBV19 and TRBJ1-2; 7 nucleotides agree with TRBD1. The CDR3 runs to 15 residues. Unmatched junction bases numbered 10, after V lost 6 bases and J lost 3 bases. Germline-derived CDR1 and CDR2 are LNHDA and SQIVND (reference sequence). In DNA, the CDR3 is TGTGCCAGTAGACAACAGGGGATGGGGTACTATGGCTACACCTTC. Residues: CASRQQGMGYYGYTF.

The rearrangement uses TRBV19 and TRBJ1-5; 8 bases line up with TRBD1. Losses at the gene ends were 5 bases for V and 4 bases for J; bases not matched to a gene: 4. CDR1 is LNHDA and CDR2 is SQIVND in the germline V gene (reference sequence). The CDR3 covers 14 residues. The CDR3 region is CASSFRTGNQPQHF. As DNA, the CDR3 is TGTGCCAGTAGTTTCCGGACAGGGAATCAGCCCCAGCATTTT. Full variable domain (outside the CDR3, taken from reference TRBV19 and TRBJ1-5): DGGITQSPKYLFRKEGQNVTLSCEQNLNHDAMYWYRQDPGQGLRLIYYSQIVNDFQKGDIAEGYSVSREKKESFPLTVTSAQKNPTAFYLCASSFRTGNQPQHFGDGTRLSIL.

The J gene is TRBJ1-5, the V gene TRBV6-6, with a possible D match to TRBD1 (6 bases). Germline values: CDR1 MNHNY, CDR2 SVGAGI (reference sequence). The CDR3 contains 16 residues. Trimming shortened V by 7 bases and J by 0 bases, and 16 bases separated the two germline ends. For the CDR3, the DNA is TGTGCCAGCACCCTTTTGGACAGTCATAGCAATCAGCCCCAGCATTTT. Its translation: CASTLLDSHSNQPQHF.

The rearrangement uses TRBV20-1 and TRBJ2-3; D is unresolved. In germline, CDR1 is DFQATT, CDR2 SNEGSKA (reference sequence). V lost 3 bases and J lost 2, with 15 bases in between. The CDR3 is 15 residues long. The CDR3 coding sequence is TGCAGTGCTAGTTTTCGAGCAGGTACCACAGATACGCAGTATTTT. This codes for CSASFRAGTTDTQYF.

V usage is TRBV6-4 and J usage is TRBJ2-5; D gene uncertain. V was trimmed by 3 bases and J by 1 base, leaving 9 bases between them. CDR3 length: 14 amino acids. CDR1 is MRHNA, CDR2 SNTAGT, per germline. The CDR3 nucleotides read TGTGCCAGCAGTGAACGGTTTGGCCAAGAGACCCAGTACTTC. It encodes CASSERFGQETQYF.

The chain recombines TRBV13 with TRBJ1-6, with a weak D call TRBD1 (6 bases). This CDR3 region has 18 residues. Germline V lookup: CDR1 PRHDT, CDR2 FYEKMQ (reference sequence). The V gene lost 5 bases and the J gene lost 6 bases, with 23 bases spanning the gap. This chain's CDR3 is CASSAKRDTRMINSPLHF. As DNA, the CDR3 is TGTGCCAGCAGCGCGAAGAGGGACACGCGTATGATTAATTCACCCCTCCACTTT.

The chain has TRBV6-2 or TRBV6-3 and TRBJ2-7; 11 bases are shared with TRBD2. J lost 2 bases, V lost 5 bases, and 5 bases had no gene match. The CDR3 totals 15 residues. The germline gives CDR1 MNHEY, CDR2 SVGEGT. The DNA of the CDR3 is TGTGCCAGCAGTGTGCTAGCGGGGGGCCCCTACGAGCAGTACTTC. It yields the protein CASSVLAGGPYEQYF.

The rearrangement links TRBV3-1 (or the pseudogene TRBV3-2) to TRBJ1-2; tentative D call: TRBD1 (5 bases). The ends were cut back, 1 base at V and 4 bases at J, with 13 bases in the middle. Germline V gene data show CDR1 as LGHDT and CDR2 as YNNKEL (reference sequence). The CDR3 has 15 residues. The CDR3 bases are TGTGCCAGCAGCCAAGTCCTGGGGAGGGGCTATGGCTACACCTTC. It codes for CASSQVLGRGYGYTF.

This chain connects TRBV6-1 to TRBJ1-2, with TRBD1 matching 10 bases. Germline loops: CDR1 MNHNS, CDR2 SASEGT. The V gene end was trimmed by 3 bases and the J gene end by 9 bases; junction bases not matched to a gene: 7. The CDR3 has 14 residues. The CDR3 region is CASSDGQGGTSYTF. The CDR3 DNA reads as TGTGCCAGCAGTGATGGACAGGGGGGTACGAGCTACACCTTC.

This chain connects TRBV29-1 to TRBJ2-1, with TRBD1 as a possible D gene (6 bases). Germline V CDR1 and CDR2: SQVTM, ANQGSEA. The CDR3 covers 13 residues. The V gene lost 4 bases and the J gene lost 0 bases, with 7 bases spanning the gap. The CDR3 protein is CSVGGHSYNEQFF. CDR3 bases: TGCAGCGTTGGGGGACACTCCTACAATGAGCAGTTCTTC.

The rearrangement uses TRBV29-1 and TRBJ2-3, with a tentative D call TRBD2 (6 bases). Germline loops: CDR1 SQVTM, CDR2 ANQGSEA. Trimming left V 7 bases short and J 2 bases short, with 10 bases between. The CDR3 spans 12 residues. CDR3 nucleotide sequence: TGCAGCGCCAGACTAGACACAGATACGCAGTATTTT. This gives the protein CSARLDTDTQYF.

This clone was seen only once. The V call is TRBV10-1, the J call TRBJ2-2; the match to TRBD2 covers 7 bases. CDR1 is WNHNN and CDR2 is SYGVQD in the germline V gene (reference sequence). There are 16 residues in the CDR3. Trimming at V came to 7 bases and at J to 5 bases, leaving 13 bases not matched to a gene. The CDR3 protein is CASTADGGRWTGELFF. CDR3 nucleotide sequence: TGCGCCAGCACTGCGGATGGCGGGAGATGGACCGGGGAGCTGTTTTTT.

The J gene is TRBJ2-5, the V gene TRBV5-6; maybe TRBD2 (5 bases). V lost 0 bases, J lost 5 bases, and 11 bases lay in between. This CDR3 has 14 amino acids. The germline gives CDR1 SGHDT, CDR2 YYEEEE. The CDR3 reads CASSLVNGGETQYF. The CDR3 nucleotides read TGTGCCAGCAGCTTGGTGAACGGCGGGGAGACCCAGTACTTC.

This clone was picked up a small number of times. The chain couples TRBV6-5 to TRBJ1-6; D perhaps matches TRBD1 (5 bases). Germline-derived CDR1 and CDR2 are MNHEY and SVGAGI. This CDR3 contains 16 residues. V was trimmed by 0 bases and J by 13 bases, leaving 19 bases between them. CDR3 bases: TGTGCCAGCAGTTACTCGTTTATCAGGGAGGAGTCCCCCCTCCACTTT. Its translation is CASSYSFIREESPLHF.

This chain links TRBV6-5 with TRBJ1-3, with 7 bases lining up with TRBD1. Trimming removed 6 bases from V and 1 base from J; junction bases left unmatched: 6. This CDR3 contains 15 residues. Germline-derived CDR1 and CDR2 are MNHEY and SVGAGI. The CDR3 DNA is TGTGCCAGCAGCTGGGACAGCAAATCTGGAAACACCATATATTTT. This encodes CASSWDSKSGNTIYF.

The chain carries TRBV6-5 and TRBJ2-1; D is perhaps TRBD2 (5 bases). Deletions cut 2 bases from V and 4 bases from J, with 15 bases between. The CDR3 has 16 amino acids. From germline, CDR1 is MNHEY and CDR2 SVGAGI. The CDR3 DNA reads as TGTGCCAGCAGTTACGGATTAGCTAGCCGGTACAATGAGCAGTTCTTC. This gives the protein CASSYGLASRYNEQFF.

The chain carries TRBV18 and TRBJ1-1, with 10 bases that match TRBD1. Trimming cost V 3 bases and J 5 bases; bases outside gene matches: 21. The CDR3 contains 20 residues. The germline V gene encodes CDR1 KGHSH and CDR2 LQKENI. The CDR3 DNA is TGTGCCAGCTCACCTCGAAGGGGGACAGGGGAGGCCCGTCTTCTTACTGAAGCTTTCTTT. Its protein is CASSPRRGTGEARLLTEAFF. Drawing the rest from reference TRBV18 and TRBJ1-1, the complete variable domain is NAGVMQNPRHLVRRRGQEARLRCSPMKGHSHVYWYRQLPEEGLKFMVYLQKENIIDESGMPKERFSAEFPKEGPSILRIQQVVRGDSAAYFCASSPRRGTGEARLLTEAFFGQGTRLTVV.

The rearrangement joins TRBV5-8 to TRBJ1-1; D is perhaps TRBD1 (6 bases). CDR3 length: 17 residues. Germline V CDR1 and CDR2: SGHTS, YDEGEE. Trimming left V 4 bases short and J 4 bases short, with 23 bases between. CDR3 nucleotide sequence: TGTGCCAGCAGCGTCGCCGGGCAGGGGAACCTAGGCACTGAAGCTTTCTTT. As protein: CASSVAGQGNLGTEAFF.

The chain uses TRBV29-1 and TRBJ1-2; a possible D gene is TRBD1 (6 bases). The V and J ends lost 5 bases and 2 bases respectively, with 12 bases between them. Looked up from germline, CDR1 is SQVTM and CDR2 is ANQGSEA. The CDR3 extends over 13 amino acids. The DNA for the CDR3 is TGCAGCGTTCAATCAGGGGAGAACTATGGCTACACCTTC. This translates into CSVQSGENYGYTF.

The chain carries TRBV13 and TRBJ2-3, with 12 bases identical to TRBD2. The germline CDR1 and CDR2 sequences are PRHDT and FYEKMQ (reference sequence). The V and J ends lost 5 bases and 5 bases, in that order; junction bases with no gene match: 11. The CDR3 sequence is 17 residues long. CDR3 sequence reads: CASSKASGTSGLDTQYF. The CDR3 nucleotides are TGTGCCAGCAGCAAGGCCTCCGGGACTAGCGGGTTAGATACGCAGTATTTT.

V gene TRBV5-1 combines with J gene TRBJ2-2; maybe TRBD2 (6 bases). V was cut by 4 bases and J by 4 bases, with 11 bases left in between. CDR3 length: 14 residues. Germline V gene sequence: CDR1 SGHRS, CDR2 YFSETQ. As DNA, the CDR3 is TGCGCCAGCAGCCCGGGAGACCCCACCGGGGAGCTGTTTTTT. Amino acid sequence: CASSPGDPTGELFF.

This clone was seen only once. V and J are TRBV18 and TRBJ1-2; D uncertain. V lost 4 bases and J 3 bases, leaving 6 bases between the germline ends. Germline V gene lookup returns CDR1 KGHSH and CDR2 LQKENI. This CDR3 is 12 amino acids long. CDR3 DNA sequence: TGTGCCAGCTCACTCCGGGACTATGGCTACACCTTC. Amino acid sequence: CASSLRDYGYTF. Drawing the rest from reference TRBV18 and TRBJ1-2, the complete variable domain is NAGVMQNPRHLVRRRGQEARLRCSPMKGHSHVYWYRQLPEEGLKFMVYLQKENIIDESGMPKERFSAEFPKEGPSILRIQQVVRGDSAAYFCASSLRDYGYTFGSGTRLTVV.

The chain has TRBV7-8 and TRBJ1-3; 7 nucleotides match TRBD1. Germline V lookup: CDR1 SGHVS, CDR2 FQNEAQ. V was pared by 4 bases and J by 2 bases, with 2 bases of the junction left unmatched. The CDR3 is 14 residues long. In DNA, the CDR3 is TGTGCCAGCAGCTCAGGGGGGACTGGAAACACCATATATTTT. It translates to CASSSGGTGNTIYF. The full variable domain, rest sourced from reference TRBV7-8 and TRBJ1-3, is GAGVSQSPRYKVAKRGQDVALRCDPISGHVSLFWYQQALGQGPEFLTYFQNEAQLDKSGLPSDRFFAERPEGSVSTLKIQRTQQEDSAVYLCASSSGGTGNTIYFGEGSWLTVV.

This clone appeared a few times. This rearrangement joins TRBV5-1 to TRBJ1-2; weak D call: TRBD1 (6 bases). Germline-derived CDR1 and CDR2 are SGHRS and YFSETQ. CDR3 length: 14 amino acids. Trimming left V 0 bases short and J 4 bases short, with 10 bases between. DNA for the CDR3: TGCGCCAGCAGCTTGGCGGACAGCATCTATGGCTACACCTTC. Protein sequence: CASSLADSIYGYTF.

The V call is TRBV5-4, the J call TRBJ1-1; tentatively, D is TRBD1 (5 bases). The CDR3 extends over 13 amino acids. V was clipped by 0 bases and J by 5 bases, with 8 bases between them. The germline CDR1 and CDR2 sequences are SGHNT and YYREEE (reference sequence). For the CDR3, the DNA is TGTGCCAGCAGCTTGGAGGGGAGGACTGAAGCTTTCTTT. It is translated as CASSLEGRTEAFF.

The rearrangement uses TRBV2 and TRBJ1-5; tentatively, D is TRBD1 (5 bases). V lost 4 bases to trimming and J lost 0 bases, with 7 bases between them. The CDR3 extends over 14 amino acids. CDR1 and CDR2 (germline): SNHLY, FYNNEI. The CDR3 here is CASSGQFSNQPQHF. CDR3 coding DNA: TGTGCCAGCAGTGGACAGTTTAGCAATCAGCCCCAGCATTTT.

Only one count was recorded for this clone. The chain combines TRBV29-1 with TRBJ2-7; 8 bases line up with TRBD1. Trimming removed 2 bases from V and 1 base from J; junction bases left unmatched: 7. There are 15 residues in the CDR3. The germline gives CDR1 SQVTM, CDR2 ANQGSEA. This CDR3 is CSVEQGQGRSYEQYF. The CDR3 nucleotides read TGCAGCGTTGAACAAGGACAGGGTAGGTCCTACGAGCAGTACTTC.

The chain combines TRBV5-4 with TRBJ2-7, with TRBD1 matching over 12 bases. The CDR3 has 15 residues. Unmatched junction bases numbered 6, after V lost 3 bases and J lost 5 bases. CDR1 and CDR2 from the germline V gene are SGHNT and YYREEE (reference sequence). The CDR3 reads CASSSGTGGYDEQYF. In DNA form, the CDR3 reads TGTGCCAGCAGCTCCGGGACAGGGGGCTATGACGAGCAGTACTTC.

V is TRBV7-2 and J is TRBJ1-6; the match to TRBD1 covers 8 bases. The junction had 3 bases not matched to a gene; V was cut back by 1 base and J by 7 bases. Germline lookup yields CDR1 SGHTA and CDR2 FQGNSA. The CDR3 sequence is 15 residues long. The CDR3 nucleotides are TGTGCCAGCAGCTTAGTCACAGGGGGAAATTCACCCCTCCACTTT. Amino acids: CASSLVTGGNSPLHF.